The 22 T cell receptor beta chains below all came from one sample that was sequenced in a study of blood T cell repertoires in COVID-19. Libraries were prepared by immunoSEQ multiplex PCR; TCRdb keeps only in-frame clonotypes and omits some of them. There are approximately 200,000 clones in the sample; roughly 82% occur only once, and around 9% lies in the top ten. The material sequenced was PBMCs or T cells enriched from blood (not recorded which). The receptors were sampled from a woman younger than 45 who had recovered from COVID-19.

This clone is a singleton in its sample. The chain joins TRBV3-1 (or the pseudogene TRBV3-2) to TRBJ1-1; no reliable D call. The germline V and J ends were trimmed by 0 bases and 10 bases, with 15 bases remaining between them. Germline lookup yields CDR1 LGHDT and CDR2 YNNKEL (reference sequence). The CDR3 totals 14 residues. CDR3: CASSQDGAGVIAFF. DNA for the CDR3: TGTGCCAGCAGCCAAGACGGAGCTGGAGTAATAGCTTTCTTT.

For this clone: Other nucleotide sequences in the sample specify the same CDR3. V and J are TRBV18 and TRBJ1-2; TRBD1 agrees at 7 bases. Germline V CDR1 and CDR2: KGHSH, LQKENI. The trim removed 2 bases at V and 3 bases at J, leaving 0 bases unmatched. The CDR3 loop spans 13 amino acids. CDR3 DNA sequence: TGTGCCAGCTCACCAGACAGGGACTATGGCTACACCTTC. The encoded protein is CASSPDRDYGYTF.

This chain links TRBV20-1 with TRBJ1-2; no reliable D call. V lost 2 bases to trimming and J lost 6 bases, with 4 bases between them. The CDR3 extends over 10 amino acids. Germline V gives CDR1 DFQATT, CDR2 SNEGSKA (reference sequence). Here the CDR3 DNA reads TGCAGTGCTAGACGGGATGGCTACACCTTC. Translating it yields CSARRDGYTF.

This chain links TRBV7-8 with TRBJ1-5; tentatively, D is TRBD1 (5 bases). Trimming took 5 bases from V and 1 from J, leaving 15 bases between them. This CDR3 region has 16 residues. The germline CDR1 and CDR2 sequences are SGHVS and FQNEAQ. CDR3 residues: CASSPMGGRSNQPQHF. Here the CDR3 DNA reads TGTGCCAGCAGCCCAATGGGGGGTAGGAGCAATCAGCCCCAGCATTTT.

The rearrangement uses TRBV6-5 and TRBJ2-3; TRBD1 aligns across 8 bases. V trimming: 4 bases; J trimming: 6 bases; junction bases outside the gene matches: 3. CDR1 and CDR2 from the germline V gene are MNHEY and SVGAGI. The CDR3 has 13 residues. CDR3 nucleotide sequence: TGTGCCAGCAGTTGGACAGGGAGGGATACGCAGTATTTT. Encoded protein: CASSWTGRDTQYF.

The chain links TRBV2 to TRBJ2-7; the match to TRBD2 covers 14 bases. Germline CDR1 is SNHLY and CDR2 is FYNNEI. This CDR3 is 18 amino acids long. After removal of 1 base from V and 2 bases from J, the junction contained 7 bases not matched to a gene. CDR3 sequence (DNA): TGTGCCAGCAGTGAAGGGCCAGGACTAGCGGGAGGAACCTACGAGCAGTACTTC. It translates to CASSEGPGLAGGTYEQYF.

The chain has TRBV5-1 and TRBJ2-1; 9 nucleotides agree with TRBD2. The CDR3 spans 14 residues. Per germline, CDR1 SGHRS and CDR2 YFSETQ. J gave up 8 bases and V 1 base, and 4 bases lay outside the gene matches. DNA of the CDR3: TGCGCCAGCAGCTTGAATAGCGGGAGCCATGAGCAGTTCTTC. It translates to CASSLNSGSHEQFF.

This sequence joins TRBV4-1 and TRBJ1-4; 9 nucleotides align to TRBD1. The CDR3 has 14 amino acids. V gave up 4 bases and J gave up 8 bases; unmatched junction bases: 5. Germline-derived CDR1 and CDR2 are MGHRA and YSYEKL. The chain's CDR3 is CASSRLQGAEKLFF. The CDR3, as DNA: TGCGCCAGCAGCCGATTACAGGGGGCCGAAAAACTGTTTTTT.

The chain uses TRBV10-2 and TRBJ2-2; 11 bases are a match to TRBD2. The CDR3 length is 17 residues. Germline loops: CDR1 WSHSY, CDR2 SAAADI. Trimming cost V 6 bases and J 1 base; bases outside gene matches: 7. The CDR3 protein is CASSSFGTSGNTGELFF. The CDR3, as DNA: TGCGCCAGCAGCAGTTTTGGGACTAGCGGGAACACCGGGGAGCTGTTTTTT.

The chain joins TRBV24-1 to TRBJ2-5; 9 bases agree with TRBD2. Losses at the gene ends were 5 bases for V and 5 bases for J; bases not matched to a gene: 5. From germline, CDR1 is KGHDR and CDR2 SFDVKD. CDR3 size: 14 residues. CDR3 in DNA: TGTGCCACCAGTGCGCGGGGGGGTCGGGAGACCCAGTACTTC. Its protein is CATSARGGRETQYF.

The chain recombines TRBV5-4 with TRBJ1-1; TRBD1 matches at 10 bases. The CDR3 contains 15 residues. The junction had 7 bases not matched to a gene; V was cut back by 4 bases and J by 4 bases. The V gene's germline CDR1 is SGHNT and CDR2 YYREEE (reference sequence). In DNA form, the CDR3 reads TGTGCCAGCAGCGAAACGACAGGGGGCATCACTGAAGCTTTCTTT. Translating gives CASSETTGGITEAFF.

This clone was detected only once. The rearrangement links TRBV2 to TRBJ2-7; TRBD1 matches at 9 bases. CDR3 size: 13 residues. The junction had 1 base not matched to a gene; V was cut back by 6 bases and J by 1 base. From germline, CDR1 is SNHLY and CDR2 FYNNEI. The CDR3 DNA follows: TGTGCCAGCAGGGGGACAGGGTCCTACGAGCAGTACTTC. Translating gives CASRGTGSYEQYF.

The CDR3 is CASSEAGFGLADSYEQYF. The CDR3 DNA reads TGTGCCAGCAGTGAAGCGGGGTTCGGACTAGCGGACTCCTACGAGCAGTACTTC. The rearrangement joins TRBV2 to TRBJ2-7, with TRBD2 matching over 10 bases. CDR1 SNHLY and CDR2 FYNNEI come from the germline V gene. The CDR3 is made up of 18 amino acids. Trimming removed 0 bases from V and 0 bases from J; junction bases left unmatched: 8.

Written as DNA, the CDR3 is TGTGCCAGCAGCGCCCCCCGGGGTGGCACAGATACGCAGTATTTT. It translates to CASSAPRGGTDTQYF. The chain joins TRBV9 to TRBJ2-3; D might be TRBD2 (5 bases). The CDR3 loop spans 15 amino acids. The V gene lost 3 bases and the J gene lost 1 base, with 12 bases spanning the gap. Germline V CDR1 and CDR2: SGDLS, YYNGEE.

This chain links TRBV10-1 with TRBJ2-7, with D perhaps TRBD2 (6 bases). Deletions cut 3 bases from V and 7 bases from J, with 7 bases between. The germline V gene encodes CDR1 WNHNN and CDR2 SYGVQD (reference sequence). The CDR3 is made up of 11 amino acids. The CDR3, as DNA: TGCGCCAGCAGTGACGGAGGGGAGCAGTACTTC. Amino acids: CASSDGGEQYF.

This chain uses TRBV28 with TRBJ2-1, with TRBD2 identical over 7 bases. Looked up from germline, CDR1 is MDHEN and CDR2 is SYDVKM. V shed 2 bases, J shed 4 bases, and the junction held 8 bases outside the gene matches. The CDR3 spans 16 residues. The CDR3 coding sequence is TGTGCCAGCAGTTTACTGGTAGCGGGTTCGTACAATGAGCAGTTCTTC. Translated, it gives CASSLLVAGSYNEQFF.

On this clone itself: One junction end disagrees with the germline gene, perhaps due to a read error. V is TRBV3-1 (or the pseudogene TRBV3-2) and J is TRBJ1-5, with D maybe TRBD1 (6 bases). The CDR3 covers 12 residues. The germline gives CDR1 LGHDT, CDR2 YNNKEL (reference sequence). The CDR3 loop is CASSSGTPPLIF. CDR3 nucleotides: TGTGCCAGCAGCTCCGGGACACCCCCTCTCATTTTT.

The chain links TRBV12-3 or TRBV12-4 to TRBJ2-1; the D gene is possibly TRBD1 (6 bases). V was clipped by 4 bases and J by 10 bases, with 11 bases between them. There are 12 residues in the CDR3. CDR3 bases: TGTGCCAGCAGTTCAGGGGTCTGGGAGCAGTTCTTC. It translates to CASSSGVWEQFF.

This clone has only one observation. The rearrangement uses TRBV28 and TRBJ1-5, with D unclear. Germline-derived CDR1 and CDR2 are MDHEN and SYDVKM. Trimming pared 5 bases from V and 6 bases from J, leaving 17 bases between. This CDR3 comprises 15 residues. The CDR3 DNA reads TGTGCCAGCAGTCCCCAGGTGCCGAATGGTCAGCCCCAGCATTTT. Its protein is CASSPQVPNGQPQHF.

This clone was picked up one time. This chain uses TRBV4-1 with TRBJ2-3, with 10 positions matching TRBD2. The CDR3 sequence is 17 residues long. Trimming cost V 4 bases and J 4 bases; bases outside gene matches: 11. Germline lookup yields CDR1 MGHRA and CDR2 YSYEKL. The CDR3 sequence is CASSRPAGGPGADTQYF. The CDR3 bases are TGCGCCAGCAGCCGTCCAGCGGGAGGGCCGGGCGCAGATACGCAGTATTTT.

This clone was seen just once. The chain recombines TRBV27 with TRBJ2-5, with D tentatively TRBD2 (5 bases). Germline CDR1 is MNHEY and CDR2 is SMNVEV (reference sequence). CDR3 size: 12 residues. The ends were cut back, 3 bases at V and 6 bases at J, with 8 bases in the middle. DNA of the CDR3: TGTGCCAGCAGTTTCCGGGGAAAGACCCAGTACTTC. This translates into CASSFRGKTQYF.

Only a few counts were recorded for this clone. The chain carries TRBV7-2 and TRBJ2-1; 8 bases match TRBD2. Germline values: CDR1 SGHTA, CDR2 FQGNSA. V was clipped by 7 bases and J by 7 bases; unmatched bases: 12. There are 15 residues in the CDR3. The CDR3 loop is CASKGFSGSVNEQFF. The CDR3, as DNA: TGTGCCAGCAAAGGTTTCAGCGGGAGCGTAAATGAGCAGTTCTTC. The variable domain in full, completed from reference TRBV7-2 and TRBJ2-1, reads GAGVSQSPSNKVTEKGKDVELRCDPISGHTALYWYRQSLGQGLEFLIYFQGNSAPDKSGLPSDRFSAERTGGSVSTLTIQRTQQEDSAVYLCASKGFSGSVNEQFFGPGTRLTVL.